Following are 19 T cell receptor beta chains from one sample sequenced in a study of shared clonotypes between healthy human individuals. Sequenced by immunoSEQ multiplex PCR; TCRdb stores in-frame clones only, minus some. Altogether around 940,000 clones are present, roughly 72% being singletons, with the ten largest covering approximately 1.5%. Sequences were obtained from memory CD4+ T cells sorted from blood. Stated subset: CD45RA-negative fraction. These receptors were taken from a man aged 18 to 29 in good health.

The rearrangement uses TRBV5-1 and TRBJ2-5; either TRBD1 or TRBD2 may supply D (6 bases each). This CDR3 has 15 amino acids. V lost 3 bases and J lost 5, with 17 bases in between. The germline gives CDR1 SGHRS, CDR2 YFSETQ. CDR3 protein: CASSYGQIREETQYF. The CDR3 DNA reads TGCGCCAGCAGCTACGGACAGATTCGGGAGGAGACCCAGTACTTC.

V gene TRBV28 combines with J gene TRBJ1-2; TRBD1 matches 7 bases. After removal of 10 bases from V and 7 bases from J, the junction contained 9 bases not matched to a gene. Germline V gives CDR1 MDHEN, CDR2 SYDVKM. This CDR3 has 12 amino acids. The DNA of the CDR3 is TGTGCCATCCTAGGGGGCGCCGGTGGCTACACCTTC. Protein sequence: CAILGGAGGYTF.

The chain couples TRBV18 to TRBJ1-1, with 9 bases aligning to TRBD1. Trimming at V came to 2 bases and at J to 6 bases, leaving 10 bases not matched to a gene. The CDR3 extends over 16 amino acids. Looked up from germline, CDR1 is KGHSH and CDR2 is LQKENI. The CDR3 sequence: CASSPWRQGVGAEAFF. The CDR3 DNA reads TGTGCCAGCTCACCATGGCGACAGGGGGTGGGGGCTGAAGCTTTCTTT.

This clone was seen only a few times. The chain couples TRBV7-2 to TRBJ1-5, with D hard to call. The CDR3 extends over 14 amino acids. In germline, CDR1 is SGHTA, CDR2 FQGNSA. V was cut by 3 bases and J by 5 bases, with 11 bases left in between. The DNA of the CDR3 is TGTGCCAGCAGCTTTAGCTTCGGAGATCAGCCCCAGCATTTT. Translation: CASSFSFGDQPQHF.

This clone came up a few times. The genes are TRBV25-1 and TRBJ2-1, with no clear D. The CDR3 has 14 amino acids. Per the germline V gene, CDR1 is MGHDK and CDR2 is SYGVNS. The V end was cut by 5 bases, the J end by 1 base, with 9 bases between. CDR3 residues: CASSNPPSYNEQFF. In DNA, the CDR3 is TGTGCCAGCAGTAACCCGCCGTCCTACAATGAGCAGTTCTTC.

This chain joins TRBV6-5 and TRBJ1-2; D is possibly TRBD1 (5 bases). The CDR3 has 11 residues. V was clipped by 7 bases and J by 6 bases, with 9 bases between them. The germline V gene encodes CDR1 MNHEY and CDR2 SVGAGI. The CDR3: CASMEQDGYTF. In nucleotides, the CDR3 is TGTGCCAGCATGGAACAGGATGGCTACACCTTC.

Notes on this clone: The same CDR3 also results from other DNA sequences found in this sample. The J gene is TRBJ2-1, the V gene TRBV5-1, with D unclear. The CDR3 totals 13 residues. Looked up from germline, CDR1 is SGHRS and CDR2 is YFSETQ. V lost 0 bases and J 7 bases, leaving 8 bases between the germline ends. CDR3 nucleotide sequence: TGCGCCAGCAGCTTGGGGGCTTATAATGAGCAGTTCTTC. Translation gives CASSLGAYNEQFF.

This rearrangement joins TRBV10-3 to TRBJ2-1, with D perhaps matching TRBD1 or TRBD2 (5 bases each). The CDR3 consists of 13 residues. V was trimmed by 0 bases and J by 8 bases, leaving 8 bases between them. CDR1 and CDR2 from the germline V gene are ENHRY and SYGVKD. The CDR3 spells CAISESVGDEQFF. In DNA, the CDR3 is TGTGCCATCAGTGAGTCGGTGGGGGATGAGCAGTTCTTC.

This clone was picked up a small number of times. CDR3 loop: CATLEREGRETQYF. CDR3 bases: TGTGCCACCCTCGAGCGGGAGGGCCGCGAGACCCAGTACTTC. This chain connects TRBV10-3 to TRBJ2-5, with 10 bases identical to TRBD2. In germline, CDR1 is ENHRY, CDR2 SYGVKD. V lost 10 bases and J lost 5; bases outside the gene matches: 10. This CDR3 has 14 residues.

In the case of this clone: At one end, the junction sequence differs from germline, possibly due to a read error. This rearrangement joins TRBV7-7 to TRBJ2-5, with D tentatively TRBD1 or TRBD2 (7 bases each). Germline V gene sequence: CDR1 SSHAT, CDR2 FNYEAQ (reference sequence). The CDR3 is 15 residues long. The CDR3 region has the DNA TGTGCTAGCAGCAGGGGGGGAGACCAGGGCGGGACCCAGTACTTC. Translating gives CASSRGGDQGGTQYF. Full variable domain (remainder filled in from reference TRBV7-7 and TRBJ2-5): GAGVSQSPRYKVTKRGQDVTLRCDPISSHATLYWYQQALGQGPEFLTYFNYEAQPDKSGLPSDRFSAERPEGSISTLTIQRTEQRDSAMYRCASSRGGDQGGTQYFGPGTRLLVL.

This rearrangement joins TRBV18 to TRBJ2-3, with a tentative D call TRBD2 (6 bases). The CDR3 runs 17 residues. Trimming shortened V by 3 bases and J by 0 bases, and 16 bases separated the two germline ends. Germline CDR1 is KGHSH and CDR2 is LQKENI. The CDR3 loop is CASSPNDIAASTDTQYF. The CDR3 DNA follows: TGTGCCAGCTCACCTAACGATATAGCGGCTAGCACAGATACGCAGTATTTT.

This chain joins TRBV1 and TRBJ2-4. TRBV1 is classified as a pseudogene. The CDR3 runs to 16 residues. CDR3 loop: CTSSPEKGPRGNIQYF. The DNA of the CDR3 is TGCACCAGCAGCCCGGAGAAGGGACCCAGAGGGAACATTCAGTACTTC.

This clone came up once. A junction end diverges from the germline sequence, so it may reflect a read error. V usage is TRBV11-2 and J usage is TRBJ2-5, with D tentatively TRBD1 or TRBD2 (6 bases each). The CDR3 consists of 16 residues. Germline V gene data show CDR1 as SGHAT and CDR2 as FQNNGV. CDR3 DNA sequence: TGTGCCAGCAGCATAGATGGGTCGGGGGCGCTGGAGACCCAGTACTTC. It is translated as CASSIDGSGALETQYF.

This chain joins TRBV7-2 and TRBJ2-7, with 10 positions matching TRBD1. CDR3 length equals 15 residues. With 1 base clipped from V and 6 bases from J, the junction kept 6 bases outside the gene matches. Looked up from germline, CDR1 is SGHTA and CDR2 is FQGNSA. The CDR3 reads CASSLVGDRGSEQYF. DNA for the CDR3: TGTGCCAGCAGCTTAGTGGGGGACAGGGGAAGCGAGCAGTACTTC.

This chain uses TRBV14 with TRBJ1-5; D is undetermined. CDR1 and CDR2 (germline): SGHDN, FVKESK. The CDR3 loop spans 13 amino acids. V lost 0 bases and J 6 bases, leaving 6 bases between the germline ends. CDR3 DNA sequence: TGTGCCAGCAGCCAAGAGTTGAGTCAGCCCCAGCATTTT. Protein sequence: CASSQELSQPQHF.

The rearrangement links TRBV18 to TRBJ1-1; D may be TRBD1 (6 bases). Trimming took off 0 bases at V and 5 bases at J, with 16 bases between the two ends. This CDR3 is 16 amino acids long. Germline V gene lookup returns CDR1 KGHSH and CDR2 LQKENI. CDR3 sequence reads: CASSPPGGRGATEAFF. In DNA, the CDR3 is TGTGCCAGCTCACCACCGGGGGGCAGGGGTGCGACTGAAGCTTTCTTT. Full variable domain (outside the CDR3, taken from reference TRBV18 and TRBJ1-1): NAGVMQNPRHLVRRRGQEARLRCSPMKGHSHVYWYRQLPEEGLKFMVYLQKENIIDESGMPKERFSAEFPKEGPSILRIQQVVRGDSAAYFCASSPPGGRGATEAFFGQGTRLTVV.

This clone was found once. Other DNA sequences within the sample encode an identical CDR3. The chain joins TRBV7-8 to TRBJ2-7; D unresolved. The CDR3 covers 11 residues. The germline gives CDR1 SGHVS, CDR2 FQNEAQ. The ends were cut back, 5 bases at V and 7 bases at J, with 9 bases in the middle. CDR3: CASSPDREQYF. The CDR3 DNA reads TGTGCCAGCAGCCCCGACCGGGAGCAGTACTTC.

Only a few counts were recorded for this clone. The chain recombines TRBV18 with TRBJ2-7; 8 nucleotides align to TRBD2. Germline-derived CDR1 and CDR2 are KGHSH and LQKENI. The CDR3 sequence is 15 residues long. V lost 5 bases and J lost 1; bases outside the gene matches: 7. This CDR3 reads CASSSARGASYEQYF. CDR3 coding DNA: TGTGCCAGCTCATCGGCGCGGGGGGCTTCCTACGAGCAGTACTTC.

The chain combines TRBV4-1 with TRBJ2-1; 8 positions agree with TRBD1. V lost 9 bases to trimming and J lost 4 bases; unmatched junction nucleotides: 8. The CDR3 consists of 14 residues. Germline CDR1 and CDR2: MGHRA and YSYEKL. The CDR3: CASSRTGSYNEQFF. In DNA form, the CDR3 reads TGCGCCAGTTCGAGGACAGGGAGTTACAATGAGCAGTTCTTC.